The 19 T cell receptor beta chains below were found in one sample sequenced in a study of blood T cell repertoires in COVID-19. Sequencing was performed with immunoSEQ multiplex PCR; in TCRdb, only in-frame clones are kept and a portion is missing. Here the sample spans fewer than 250,000 clones, around 85% being singletons. Material: peripheral blood. These receptors all stem from a man in his thirties or forties with acute or convalescent COVID-19.

This chain links TRBV12-3 or TRBV12-4 with TRBJ1-2, with 9 bases aligning to TRBD1. V trimming: 6 bases; J trimming: 8 bases; junction bases outside the gene matches: 4. The CDR3 has 12 amino acids. The CDR3 region is CASRTGGTGYTF. CDR3 DNA: TGTGCCAGCAGGACAGGGGGGACGGGCTACACCTTC.

CDR3 DNA sequence: TGTGCCAGCAGGGTTCCGGATGAGCAGTTCTTC. This encodes CASRVPDEQFF. The gene calls are TRBV28 and TRBJ2-1; the D is unclear. The CDR3 is 11 residues long. CDR1 and CDR2 from the germline V gene are MDHEN and SYDVKM. Trimming took 6 bases from V and 8 from J, leaving 8 bases between them.

The chain uses TRBV9 and TRBJ2-6; possibly TRBD2 for D (6 bases). Trimming stripped 5 bases from V and 4 bases from J, with 10 bases between. Germline loops: CDR1 SGDLS, CDR2 YYNGEE. The CDR3 totals 14 residues. Written as DNA, the CDR3 is TGTGCCAGCAGGTCGGGGGTCGGGGCCAACGTCCTGACTTTC. Translation: CASRSGVGANVLTF.

This clone came up once. The V call is TRBV14, the J call TRBJ1-4; a possible D gene is TRBD1 (5 bases). CDR1 is SGHDN, CDR2 FVKESK, per germline. Trimming took off 4 bases at V and 8 bases at J, with 14 bases between the two ends. The CDR3 length is 14 residues. The DNA for the CDR3 is TGTGCCAGCAGCCGCCCAGGGATGGGGGAAAAACTGTTTTTT. Translating gives CASSRPGMGEKLFF.

This chain joins TRBV2 and TRBJ2-7; tentative D call: TRBD1 (7 bases). Per the germline V gene, CDR1 is SNHLY and CDR2 is FYNNEI. V was trimmed by 8 bases and J by 0 bases, leaving 17 bases between them. CDR3 size: 15 residues. The CDR3 loop is CASQGGAESSYEQYF. CDR3 nucleotide sequence: TGTGCCAGCCAGGGGGGAGCAGAGAGCTCCTACGAGCAGTACTTC.

The chain is built from TRBV6-6 and TRBJ2-7; the match to TRBD1 covers 8 bases. The germline V gene has CDR1 MNHNY and CDR2 SVGAGI (reference sequence). J was trimmed by 2 bases and V by 6 bases; bases with no gene match: 6. CDR3 length equals 14 residues. The CDR3 region has the DNA TGTGCCAGCAGGTCCGGGACAGGAGCCTACGAGCAGTACTTC. The encoded protein is CASRSGTGAYEQYF.

The chain links TRBV6-5 to TRBJ2-7; weak D call: TRBD1 (6 bases). Germline lookup yields CDR1 MNHEY and CDR2 SVGAGI. Trimming removed 1 base from V and 5 bases from J, with 15 bases in between. The CDR3 sequence is 15 residues long. CDR3 bases: TGTGCCAGCAGTTACTTTAATTTGGGGGCCGACGAGCAGTACTTC. As protein: CASSYFNLGADEQYF.

This sequence joins TRBV14 and TRBJ1-1; D remains ambiguous. V shed 5 bases and J shed 0 bases, with 10 bases lying between them. CDR3 length equals 14 residues. Germline loops: CDR1 SGHDN, CDR2 FVKESK. The CDR3 spells CASSKAGMNTEAFF. CDR3 bases: TGTGCCAGCAGCAAAGCGGGGATGAACACTGAAGCTTTCTTT.

V gene TRBV9 combines with J gene TRBJ2-3, with D tentatively TRBD2 (6 bases). CDR3 length: 17 residues. With 2 bases removed from V and 4 bases from J, the gap between germline ends came to 20 bases. Germline-derived CDR1 and CDR2 are SGDLS and YYNGEE. The CDR3 coding sequence is TGTGCCAGCAGCGTGAGCATAACGGGGAGGATAGCAGATACGCAGTATTTT. This encodes CASSVSITGRIADTQYF.

The genes are TRBV9 and TRBJ1-1; a possible D gene is TRBD1 (6 bases). V was pared by 1 base and J by 10 bases, with 11 bases between. This CDR3 is 12 amino acids long. Germline CDR1 SGDLS, CDR2 YYNGEE. The CDR3 loop reads CASSVLTGAAFF. The CDR3 nucleotides read TGTGCCAGCAGCGTATTGACAGGTGCAGCTTTCTTT.

This clone was found once. For the CDR3, the DNA is TGTGCCTGGAGTGTAGGGACAGGGTCGTGGTCGAACACTGAAGCTTTCTTT. It yields the protein CAWSVGTGSWSNTEAFF. This chain connects TRBV30 to TRBJ1-1; 9 nucleotides line up with TRBD1. Germline CDR1 GTSNPN, CDR2 SVGIG (reference sequence). CDR3 length: 17 amino acids. V was clipped by 0 bases and J by 1 base; unmatched bases: 9.

The chain couples TRBV27 to TRBJ1-2, with 11 positions matching TRBD1. This CDR3 comprises 13 residues. From germline, CDR1 is MNHEY and CDR2 SMNVEV (reference sequence). With 5 bases clipped from V and 4 bases from J, the junction kept 0 bases outside the gene matches. The CDR3: CASSGTGGYGYTF. The CDR3 DNA is TGTGCCAGCAGTGGGACAGGGGGCTATGGCTACACCTTC.

The rearrangement links TRBV11-2 to TRBJ1-1, with 9 bases matching TRBD1. After removal of 4 bases from V and 3 bases from J, the junction contained 9 bases not matched to a gene. CDR1 and CDR2 from the germline V gene are SGHAT and FQNNGV. The CDR3 length is 16 residues. As DNA, the CDR3 is TGTGCCAGCAGCTCATTACAGGGGGCGCGGTACACTGAAGCTTTCTTT. It is translated as CASSSLQGARYTEAFF.

This clone has just a few counts. The gene calls are TRBV7-6 and TRBJ1-6; D may be TRBD1 (6 bases). The CDR3 consists of 15 residues. Germline values: CDR1 SGHVS, CDR2 FNYEAQ. V lost 0 bases and J 7 bases, leaving 10 bases between the germline ends. This CDR3 is CASSLAQTGNSPLHF. The CDR3 coding sequence is TGTGCCAGCAGCTTAGCCCAGACAGGAAATTCACCCCTCCACTTT.

The V gene is TRBV18, the J gene TRBJ2-6, with 8 bases lining up with TRBD2. This CDR3 has 15 amino acids. The J segment lost 2 bases and the V segment lost 6 bases, leaving 3 bases of the junction unmatched. Germline assignment: CDR1 KGHSH and CDR2 LQKENI. CDR3 sequence (DNA): TGTGCCAGCTCCCGGGGGGGCCCTGGGGCCAACGTCCTGACTTTC. Translation: CASSRGGPGANVLTF. The full variable domain, its missing parts supplied by reference TRBV18 and TRBJ2-6, is NAGVMQNPRHLVRRRGQEARLRCSPMKGHSHVYWYRQLPEEGLKFMVYLQKENIIDESGMPKERFSAEFPKEGPSILRIQQVVRGDSAAYFCASSRGGPGANVLTFGAGSRLTVL.

The chain is built from TRBV6-2 or TRBV6-3 and TRBJ2-2; tentatively, D is TRBD2 (6 bases). V dropped 2 bases and J dropped 5 bases, with 12 bases sitting between them. This CDR3 has 15 residues. From germline, CDR1 is MNHEY and CDR2 SVGEGT. The CDR3 nucleotides read TGTGCCAGCAGTTACCATATCCGGGGGACCGGGGAGCTGTTTTTT. It codes for CASSYHIRGTGELFF.

The chain joins TRBV27 to TRBJ2-1; no firm D call. The CDR3 contains 11 residues. Looked up from germline, CDR1 is MNHEY and CDR2 is SMNVEV (reference sequence). V was clipped by 10 bases and J by 6 bases, with 10 bases between them. Here the CDR3 reads CATQAINEQFF. The CDR3 region has the DNA TGTGCCACCCAGGCAATCAATGAGCAGTTCTTC.

This chain uses TRBV7-3 with TRBJ2-1; 15 positions agree with TRBD2. The germline gives CDR1 SGHTA, CDR2 FQGTGA. The length of the CDR3 is 17 residues. Trimming at V came to 7 bases and at J to 7 bases, leaving 11 bases not matched to a gene. CDR3: CASTIARTSGGVNEQFF. In DNA form, the CDR3 reads TGTGCCAGCACCATAGCTCGGACTAGCGGGGGGGTGAATGAGCAGTTCTTC.

CDR3 region: CASNRGNNSPLHF. The CDR3 DNA follows: TGTGCCAGCAACAGGGGGAATAATTCACCCCTCCACTTT. The J gene is TRBJ1-6, the V gene TRBV9; 8 bases match TRBD1. The CDR3 is 13 amino acids. From germline, CDR1 is SGDLS and CDR2 YYNGEE. V was pared by 6 bases and J by 5 bases, with 1 base of the junction left unmatched.